The present T cell receptor (beta chain) was sequenced within a study of blood T cell repertoires in COVID-19. Study-wide context: Acute and convalescent COVID-19 specimens originated in the United States, Italy and Spain. T cells, B-cell-depleted T cells, or PBMCs provided the cDNA or gDNA that served as material.

The authors' processing: The authors estimated nucleated cell counts from reference gene primer amplification. The repertoire was sequenced with immunoSEQ multiplex PCR; TCRdb's copy has only in-frame clones and lacks some. V, J and clone size were drawn from that table, and D and trimming were deduced from the DNA. Of about 280,000 clones in the sample, more than 75% were seen once. Germline V gene lookup returns CDR1 MNHEY and CDR2 SMNVEV (reference sequence). Trimming took 3 bases from V and 0 from J, leaving 9 bases between them. There are 16 residues in the CDR3. The rearrangement uses TRBV27 and TRBJ2-6; D is undetermined. Material for sequencing was peripheral blood. The TCR was taken from a woman in her twenties or thirties who had recovered from COVID-19. The CDR3 spells CASSFRDISGANVLTF. In DNA, the CDR3 is TGTGCCAGCAGTTTCCGAGACATCTCTGGGGCCAACGTCCTGACTTTC.